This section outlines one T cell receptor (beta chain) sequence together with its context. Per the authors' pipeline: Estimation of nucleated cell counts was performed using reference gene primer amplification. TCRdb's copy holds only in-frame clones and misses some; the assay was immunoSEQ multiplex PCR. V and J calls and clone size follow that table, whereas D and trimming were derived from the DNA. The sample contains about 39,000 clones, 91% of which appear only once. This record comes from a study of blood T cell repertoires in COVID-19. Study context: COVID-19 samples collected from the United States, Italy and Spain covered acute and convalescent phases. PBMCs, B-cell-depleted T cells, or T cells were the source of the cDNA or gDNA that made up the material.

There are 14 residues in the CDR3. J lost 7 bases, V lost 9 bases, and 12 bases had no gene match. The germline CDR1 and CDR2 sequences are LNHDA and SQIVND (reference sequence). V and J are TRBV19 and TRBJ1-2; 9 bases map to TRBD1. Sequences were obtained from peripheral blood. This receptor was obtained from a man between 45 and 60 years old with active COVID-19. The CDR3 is CASKNRDRERGYTF. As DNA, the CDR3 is TGTGCCAGCAAAAACCGGGACAGGGAACGTGGCTACACCTTC.